Below, 9 T cell receptor beta chains from the same sample are listed, as sequenced in a study of memory CD4+ T cells and cytomegalovirus serostatus. Assay: immunoSEQ multiplex PCR; the TCRdb copy retains only in-frame clones and omits some. The sample shows 46,000 or so clones, about 78% of them seen only once. The sort gate was single viable CD3+CD4+CD8-CD45RO+ cells for memory CD4+ T cells. Material: memory CD4+ T cells from blood. The receptors originated from an adult in good health and CMV-seronegative.

The rearrangement uses TRBV18 and TRBJ1-2, with TRBD1 as a possible D gene (6 bases). Trimming stripped 0 bases from V and 5 bases from J, with 16 bases between. The germline CDR1 and CDR2 sequences are KGHSH and LQKENI. This CDR3 is 16 amino acids long. The CDR3, as DNA: TGTGCCAGCTCACCACCGGGGGCTGAGGGGGTGTATGGCTACACCTTC. It encodes CASSPPGAEGVYGYTF. The full variable domain, completed using reference TRBV18 and TRBJ1-2, is NAGVMQNPRHLVRRRGQEARLRCSPMKGHSHVYWYRQLPEEGLKFMVYLQKENIIDESGMPKERFSAEFPKEGPSILRIQQVVRGDSAAYFCASSPPGAEGVYGYTFGSGTRLTVV.

The rearrangement links TRBV6-6 to TRBJ2-7; TRBD1 is a possible D gene (6 bases). The CDR3 is made up of 14 amino acids. Germline CDR1 is MNHNY and CDR2 is SVGAGI (reference sequence). Trimming left V 0 bases short and J 2 bases short, with 8 bases between. CDR3 in amino acids: CASSYSDRPYEQYF. CDR3 nucleotide sequence: TGTGCCAGCAGTTACTCCGACAGGCCCTACGAGCAGTACTTC.

This clone was picked up a small number of times. V gene TRBV29-1 combines with J gene TRBJ2-1; D is possibly TRBD1 or TRBD2 (6 bases each). Trimming shortened V by 7 bases and J by 6 bases, and 13 bases separated the two germline ends. The germline gives CDR1 SQVTM, CDR2 ANQGSEA. The CDR3 has 12 residues. The DNA of the CDR3 is TGCAGCGCCGGAGGGGGTCCCAATGAGCAGTTCTTC. Residues: CSAGGGPNEQFF.

For the CDR3, the DNA is TGTGCCAGCAGCTCGTTTATACAGAACACTGAAGCTTTCTTT. Amino acid sequence: CASSSFIQNTEAFF. V usage is TRBV7-2 and J usage is TRBJ1-1; D is uncertain. Between the trimmed V and J ends, which lost 4 bases and 1 base, there was a span of 10 bases. Germline V gene sequence: CDR1 SGHTA, CDR2 FQGNSA. The CDR3 is 14 amino acids.

The gene calls are TRBV5-1 and TRBJ2-5; the D gene is possibly TRBD2 (7 bases). Germline V gene sequence: CDR1 SGHRS, CDR2 YFSETQ. Trimming shortened V by 6 bases and J by 5 bases, and 14 bases separated the two germline ends. CDR3 size: 13 residues. Here the CDR3 reads CASTFGGLETQYF. As DNA, the CDR3 is TGCGCCAGCACCTTCGGGGGGCTTGAGACCCAGTACTTC.

In its sample, this clone was seen a few times. The rearrangement links TRBV5-1 to TRBJ2-2, with D perhaps matching TRBD1 (6 bases). This CDR3 contains 16 residues. Germline V gives CDR1 SGHRS, CDR2 YFSETQ. Deletions cut 1 base from V and 2 bases from J, with 12 bases between. The CDR3 sequence: CASSLQGSYNTGELFF. The CDR3 nucleotides are TGCGCCAGCAGCTTGCAGGGGTCTTACAACACCGGGGAGCTGTTTTTT.

The rearrangement links TRBV5-6 to TRBJ1-2; no clear D gene. This CDR3 has 12 residues. Germline CDR1 is SGHDT and CDR2 is YYEEEE. V was cut by 3 bases and J by 8 bases, with 11 bases left in between. CDR3 residues: CASSYRNSGYTF. CDR3 bases: TGTGCCAGCAGCTACCGGAATTCGGGCTACACCTTC. Filled out from reference TRBV5-6 and TRBJ1-2, the complete variable domain reads DAGVTQSPTHLIKTRGQQVTLRCSPKSGHDTVSWYQQALGQGPQFIFQYYEEEERQRGNFPDRFSGHQFPNYSSELNVNALLLGDSALYLCASSYRNSGYTFGSGTRLTVV.

The chain employs TRBV20-1 and TRBJ1-2; no reliable D call. Trimming took 6 bases from V and 4 from J, leaving 6 bases between them. Germline assignment: CDR1 DFQATT and CDR2 SNEGSKA (reference sequence). The CDR3 length is 10 residues. CDR3 nucleotide sequence: TGCAGTGCACTAGGCTATGGCTACACCTTC. Residues: CSALGYGYTF.

This sequence joins TRBV7-8 and TRBJ1-5, with D perhaps matching TRBD1 (6 bases). The CDR3 has 15 amino acids. V was cut by 4 bases and J by 3 bases, with 13 bases left in between. Germline V gene data show CDR1 as SGHVS and CDR2 as FQNEAQ. The CDR3 spells CASSWGGAFNQPQHF. Here the CDR3 DNA reads TGTGCCAGCAGCTGGGGGGGGGCTTTCAATCAGCCCCAGCATTTT.